The sequence of this T cell receptor beta chain was determined in a study of cytomegalovirus exposure and HLA in healthy donors (TCRdb year 2017). Describing the broader study: An earlier analysis of several hundred of the donors reported about 280 Gb of sequence data and some 110 million unique TCR beta sequences obtained from around 180 million T cells. Roughly 300 gigabases of sequencing data and approximately 85 million unique TCR sequences were included in an early release covering several hundred HLA-typed donors. The genetic ancestry cluster associated with self-reported Caucasian donors included over 65% of the roughly 360 genotyped donors. The study aimed to test whether signatures of past pathogen exposure could be identified by cataloging public T cell receptors. The T cell repertoires of some 670 subjects were profiled by immunosequencing and related to cytomegalovirus serostatus. Along with the roughly 670-subject first cohort, a separate validation cohort of about 110 different subjects was used. High-throughput TCR immunosequencing, statistical association of individual TCRs with disease status, and machine learning were combined to predict cytomegalovirus infection status. To study patterns of TCR occurrence, a later analysis re-analyzed previously published TCR beta repertoires from 500 to 850 donors and added high-resolution HLA genotyping. Rather than drawing on any new phenotypic data, the later analysis identified candidate immune exposures from TCR beta sequences and the way those sequences occurred across donors. In an earlier analysis of several hundred of the donors, high-throughput TCR beta sequencing was used to judge whether each TCR beta V gene segment behaved as functional or pseudogenic. Alongside the repertoire data, information on donor age, sex, ethnicity and CMV serostatus was compiled. A later genetic analysis used genome-wide SNP genotypes for about 65% of the 666 donors, treating that subset as a discovery cohort. Every discovery cohort repertoire had been produced on one sequencing platform. HLA typing included class I and class II loci at four-digit resolution. The number of donors typed differed by locus, with about 629-630 for A, B, C, DRB1 and DQB1, more than 500 for DQA1, about 610 for DPA1, and around 460 for DPB1. Several DR-DQ haplotypes were handled as single units for association and clustering because linkage in the cohort was strong. Among roughly 400 genotyped donors of the cohort, an average of approximately 220,000 unique TCR beta nucleotide sequences was sequenced per donor, of which 15% to 20% were non-productive. Overall results and qualifications from the work: According to a later genetic analysis, donors in an Asian-associated ancestry cluster had fewer N-insertions in productive TCRs than the approximately 670-donor mean. When HLA alleles, especially DR and DQ, strongly co-occurred, attributing TCR associations to individual alleles was difficult. The study listed around 160 TCR beta chains as associated with cytomegalovirus. A cluster of highly shared sequence variants was judged likely to represent a technical artifact of the sequencing pipeline. In a later analysis, HLA-associated TCR beta chains showed more clonal expansion and lower generation probabilities than non-associated chains that were equally common. Correlated functional status among segregating V segments might be attributable to linkage disequilibrium, but an unknown experimental factor could not be ruled out. Only TCR beta chains were sequenced in this cohort, and the absence of alpha or paired-chain data limited detectable features. Some IMGT-functional V segments, including TRBV6-2 and TRBV6-3, could not be told apart with the 87-base-pair reads, so those segments were excluded. A later genetic analysis associated a missense DCLRE1C variant with V-gene and J-gene trimming of TCR beta chains, and an independent cohort replicated the association. In a later analysis, 16,951 TCR beta sequences were associated with specific HLA alleles at a false discovery rate of 0.05. A few of the identified cytomegalovirus-associated TCR beta chains were confirmed in vitro to be specific for cytomegalovirus antigens. According to the authors, the approach could potentially be generalized to other disease states and immunological phenotypes. Broadly in line with IMGT annotations, most TCR beta V segments showed up in productive rearrangements about 87% or about 30% of the time in an earlier analysis of several hundred of the donors. Roughly uniform sequencing depth across donors was assumed in presence/absence analyses, although this assumption may not hold. HLA typing was unavailable for some donors at each locus, so association tests used only the typed subset. Most CMV-associated TCR beta chains appeared to be HLA-restricted in a later analysis, and the HLA associations seemed to be driven largely by CMV exposure. The classifier was reported to diagnose cytomegalovirus status with high specificity and sensitivity in both the original cohort and the validation cohort. Over 15 rarely observed V segments, including chromosome 9 orphons, were excluded from the earlier analysis of several hundred of the donors because counts were too low. CMV serostatus was the only immune exposure information available for the cohort. In a later analysis, several top co-occurrence clusters were reported to appear linked to parvovirus B19, influenza, CMV and Epstein-Barr virus. A further reported finding was that TCR beta sequences accurately predicted the HLA-A and HLA-B alleles for most subjects in the first cohort. Most TCR sequences were observed very rarely across donors, whereas some public TCRs were present in many individuals. In a later analysis, TCR association rates were found to vary across HLA loci, with the most associated TCRs seen for DRB1 alleles and the fewest for HLA-C alleles.

The cohort consisted of more than 650 healthy bone marrow donors. At the time of sampling, all cohort members were nominally healthy, though unrecorded immune exposures were likely present. The donor was CMV seronegative and belonged to the group of roughly 330 seronegative cohort members. A peripheral blood sample was provided by each donor, and peripheral blood mononuclear cells were used for TCR beta sequencing. Genomic DNA was extracted from the blood cell samples with the Qiagen DNeasy Blood Extraction Kit. V drops 2 bases and J drops 5 bases, leaving 15 bases in between. The CDR3, cysteine through phenylalanine, is 15 amino acids long. The CDR3 DNA has 45 bases and is translated from base 1. CDR1 MNHNY and CDR2 SVGAGI are derived from the germline V gene (reference sequence). Only a few counts were recorded for this clone. The antigen it recognizes is unknown. The input lacks base qualities; no much larger clone sits a single base away.

Library preparation was by the immunoSEQ multiplex PCR assay. A mixture of 60 forward primers for TCR Vbeta segments and 13 reverse primers for TCR Jbeta segments was used in the multiplex PCR. The CDR3 region of rearranged TCR beta genes was amplified from genomic DNA with a multiplex PCR assay. The amplified TCR beta libraries were sequenced on the Illumina HiSeq System as 87-base-pair reads. On the study's bioinformatics: In a later analysis, tens of millions of unique TCR beta chains were counted across the approximately 620 repertoires, and about 9.9 million of these chains were shared by at least two donors. A nearest-neighbor algorithm error-corrected the raw reads and collapsed the reads into unique sequences, merging closely related sequences to remove PCR and sequencing errors. Alignment of CDR3 sequences to IMGT reference sequences was used to assign V, D and J gene segments. For a sequence to be retained, a match of at least six nucleotides was required to both a V gene segment and a J gene segment. Rearrangements were called productive when the CDR3 lacked stop codons and stayed in frame with V and J; all others were non-productive. CDR3 was defined by IMGT convention, running from the second conserved V-encoded cysteine to the conserved J-encoded phenylalanine. The earlier analysis of 500 to 600 of the donors excluded sequences that lacked an unambiguous match to a single V gene segment. An earlier analysis of a few hundred of the donors called V segments functional above 56.7% productive rearrangements and segregating when the between-donor standard deviation exceeded 5%. To diagnose cytomegalovirus status from the catalog of TCR beta chain sequences, a statistical classification framework was built. In a later analysis, V and J genes were assigned by comparing TCR nucleotide sequences against IMGT/GENE-DB human TR gene sequences. A later analysis assigned CDR3 sequences and most-parsimonious VDJ recombination scenarios with the TCRdist pipeline. A later analysis defined each TCR beta chain by its CDR3 amino acid sequence plus V-gene family, and excluded reads lacking a unique V-gene family. In a later analysis, 450 to 600 highly shared, low-generation-probability nucleotide sequences were removed to address suspected cross-contamination and a sequencing artifact. A later analysis calculated a clonal expansion index for each public chain from normalized within-repertoire ranks of inferred template counts. In a later analysis, generation probabilities were computed using a VDJ recombination model fitted to out-of-frame rearrangements, and the results were checked against IGoR. Hypergeometric tests were used in a later analysis to score TCR-TCR, TCR-HLA and TCR-CMV co-occurrence, with a repertoire-size bias correction applied to the TCR pairs. In a later analysis, false discovery rates were estimated by permuting HLA or CMV assignments 20 times. In a later analysis, co-occurring TCRs were grouped with DBSCAN, and TCRdist sequence similarity was added when clustering was performed within HLA-allele-positive subsets. Repertoires with fewer than 30,000 or more than 120,000 public chains were left out of co-occurrence clustering, as were four to six repertoires with anomalous nucleotide sharing. TCRdb mirrors the immuneACCESS table, restricted to in-frame sequences. Some clones are absent from its copies; in checked studies, under half trace to an unresolved V gene, and the reason for the others is unknown. V, J and clone size reflect that table, while D and trimming were determined from the DNA. The sample records around 280,000 clones, 70% to 90% of which are singletons. Roughly 2% of the sample comes from the top ten.

The rearranged chain carries TRBV6-6 and TRBJ2-5, and perhaps TRBD2 as D gene, on 7 matching bases. This clonotype was sampled from a woman between 18 and 29 years old in good health and CMV-seronegative. Sequenced: PBMCs. The DNA sequence is TGTGCCAGCAGTTACGAGTGGGGGCGGGGGGAGACCCAGTACTTC. Its protein reads: CASSYEWGRGETQYF.